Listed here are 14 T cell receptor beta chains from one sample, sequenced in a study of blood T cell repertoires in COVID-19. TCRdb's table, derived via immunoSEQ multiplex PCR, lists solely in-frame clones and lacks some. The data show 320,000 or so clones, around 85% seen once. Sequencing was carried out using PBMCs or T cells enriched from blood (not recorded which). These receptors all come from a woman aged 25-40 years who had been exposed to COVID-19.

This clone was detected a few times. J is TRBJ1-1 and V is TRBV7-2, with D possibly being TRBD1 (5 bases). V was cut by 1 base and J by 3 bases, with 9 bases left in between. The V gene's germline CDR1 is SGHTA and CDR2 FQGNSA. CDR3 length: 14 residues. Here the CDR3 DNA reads TGTGCCAGCAGCTTAGTTGGGGGGGACACTGAAGCTTTCTTT. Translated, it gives CASSLVGGDTEAFF.

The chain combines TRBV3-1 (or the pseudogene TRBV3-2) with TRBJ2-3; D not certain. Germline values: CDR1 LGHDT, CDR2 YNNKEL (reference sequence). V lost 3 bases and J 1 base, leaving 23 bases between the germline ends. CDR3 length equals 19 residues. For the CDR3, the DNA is TGTGCCAGCAGCCAGGCGCGGCTCGGCTACGGAATACGCACAGATACGCAGTATTTT. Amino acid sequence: CASSQARLGYGIRTDTQYF.

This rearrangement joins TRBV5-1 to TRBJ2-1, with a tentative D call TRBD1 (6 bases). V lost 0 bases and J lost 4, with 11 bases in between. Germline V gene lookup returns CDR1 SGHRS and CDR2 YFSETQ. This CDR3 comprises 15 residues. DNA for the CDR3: TGCGCCAGCAGCTTGGTTGGGGGCGAGTACAATGAGCAGTTCTTC. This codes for CASSLVGGEYNEQFF. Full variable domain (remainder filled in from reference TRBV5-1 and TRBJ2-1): KAGVTQTPRYLIKTRGQQVTLSCSPISGHRSVSWYQQTPGQGLQFLFEYFSETQRNKGNFPGRFSGRQFSNSRSEMNVSTLELGDSALYLCASSLVGGEYNEQFFGPGTRLTVL.

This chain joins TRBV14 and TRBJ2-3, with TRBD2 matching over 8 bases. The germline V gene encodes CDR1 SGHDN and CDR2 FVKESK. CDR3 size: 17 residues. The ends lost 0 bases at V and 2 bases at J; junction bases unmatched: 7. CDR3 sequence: CASSQEGRGGVTDTQYF. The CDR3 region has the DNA TGTGCCAGCAGCCAAGAAGGTCGGGGGGGCGTCACAGATACGCAGTATTTT.

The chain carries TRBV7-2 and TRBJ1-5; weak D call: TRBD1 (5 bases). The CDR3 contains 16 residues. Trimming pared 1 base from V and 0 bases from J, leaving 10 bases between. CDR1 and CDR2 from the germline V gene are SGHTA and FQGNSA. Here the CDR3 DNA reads TGTGCCAGCAGCTTAGATAGGGGTGGTAGCAATCAGCCCCAGCATTTT. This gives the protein CASSLDRGGSNQPQHF.

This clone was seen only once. The CDR3 sequence is CASSEFRGKDTEAFF. DNA of the CDR3: TGTGCCAGCAGTGAATTTAGGGGAAAGGACACTGAAGCTTTCTTT. This chain links TRBV2 with TRBJ1-1; tentative D call: TRBD1 (5 bases). This CDR3 is 15 amino acids long. CDR1 and CDR2 from the germline V gene are SNHLY and FYNNEI. V was trimmed by 2 bases and J by 3 bases, leaving 13 bases between them.

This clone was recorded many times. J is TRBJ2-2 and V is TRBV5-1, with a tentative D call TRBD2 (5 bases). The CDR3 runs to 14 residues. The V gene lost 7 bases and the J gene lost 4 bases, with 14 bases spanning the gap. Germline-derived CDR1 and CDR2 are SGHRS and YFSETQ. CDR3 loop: CASVSEHPTGELFF. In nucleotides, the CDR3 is TGCGCCAGCGTTAGCGAACACCCCACCGGGGAGCTGTTTTTT. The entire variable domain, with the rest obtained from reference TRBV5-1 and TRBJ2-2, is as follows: KAGVTQTPRYLIKTRGQQVTLSCSPISGHRSVSWYQQTPGQGLQFLFEYFSETQRNKGNFPGRFSGRQFSNSRSEMNVSTLELGDSALYLCASVSEHPTGELFFGEGSRLTVL.

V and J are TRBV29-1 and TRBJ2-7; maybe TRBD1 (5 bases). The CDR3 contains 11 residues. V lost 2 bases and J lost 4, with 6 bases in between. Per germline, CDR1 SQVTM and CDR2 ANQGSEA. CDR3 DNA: TGCAGCGTTGAACAGGGTTACGAGCAGTACTTC. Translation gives CSVEQGYEQYF.

The CDR3 DNA reads as TGTGCCAGCTCACCCAGACAGGGCTCTATGAACACTGAAGCTTTCTTT. Translation: CASSPRQGSMNTEAFF. The V gene is TRBV18, the J gene TRBJ1-1; TRBD1 aligns across 7 bases. The germline V gene encodes CDR1 KGHSH and CDR2 LQKENI. Unmatched junction bases numbered 7, after V lost 3 bases and J lost 0 bases. The CDR3 spans 16 residues.

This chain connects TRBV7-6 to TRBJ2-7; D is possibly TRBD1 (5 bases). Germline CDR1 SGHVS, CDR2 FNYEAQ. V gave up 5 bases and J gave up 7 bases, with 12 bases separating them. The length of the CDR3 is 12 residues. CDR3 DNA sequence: TGTGCCAGCAGCCCTCAGGGAACTGAGCAGTACTTC. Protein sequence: CASSPQGTEQYF.

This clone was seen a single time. For the CDR3, the DNA is TGTGCCAGCAGCTTAGTCGCGCAGGGGCCGAATCAGCCCCAGCATTTT. Encoded protein: CASSLVAQGPNQPQHF. V is TRBV7-6 and J is TRBJ1-5; tentative D call: TRBD1 (6 bases). Germline CDR1 reads SGHVS; CDR2 reads FNYEAQ. The length of the CDR3 is 16 residues. Trimming pared 1 base from V and 4 bases from J, leaving 14 bases between.

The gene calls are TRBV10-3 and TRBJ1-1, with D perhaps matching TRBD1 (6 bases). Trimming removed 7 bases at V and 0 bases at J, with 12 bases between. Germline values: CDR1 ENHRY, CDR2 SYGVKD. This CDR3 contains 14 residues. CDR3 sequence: CAIKTGSMNTEAFF. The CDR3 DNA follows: TGTGCCATCAAGACAGGAAGTATGAACACTGAAGCTTTCTTT.

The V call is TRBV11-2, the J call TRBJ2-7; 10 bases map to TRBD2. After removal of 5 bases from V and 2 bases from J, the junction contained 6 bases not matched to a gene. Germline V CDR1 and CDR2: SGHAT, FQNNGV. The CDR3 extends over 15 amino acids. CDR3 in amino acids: CASSPRTSGAYEQYF. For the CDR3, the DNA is TGTGCCAGCAGCCCGCGGACTAGCGGAGCCTACGAGCAGTACTTC.

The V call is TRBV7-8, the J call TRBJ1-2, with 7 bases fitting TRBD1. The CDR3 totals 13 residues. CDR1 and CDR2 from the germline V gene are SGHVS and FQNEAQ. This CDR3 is CATRDSGRSDYTF. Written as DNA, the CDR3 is TGTGCGACCAGGGACAGTGGACGATCAGACTACACCTTC.